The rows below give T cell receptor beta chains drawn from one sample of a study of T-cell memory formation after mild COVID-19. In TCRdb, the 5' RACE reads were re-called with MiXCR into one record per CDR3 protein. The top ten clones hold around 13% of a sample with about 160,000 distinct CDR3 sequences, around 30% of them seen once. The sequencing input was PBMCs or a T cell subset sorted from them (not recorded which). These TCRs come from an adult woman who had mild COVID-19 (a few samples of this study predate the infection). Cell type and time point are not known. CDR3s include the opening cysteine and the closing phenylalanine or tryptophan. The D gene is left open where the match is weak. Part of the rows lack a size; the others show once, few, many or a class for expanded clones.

CDR3nt: TGTGCCAGCAGTCCCCCCCGCCGGGACAGGGCTTACAATGAGCAGTTCTTC; CDR3aa: CASSPPRRDRAYNEQFF; d_gene: TRBD1; j_gene: TRBJ2-1; v_gene: TRBV12-3/TRBV12-4; abundance: few
CDR3nt: TGTGCCAGCATCTACCCAGGTCCGGCGGGAGGGAGCTACAATGAGCAGTTCTTC; CDR3aa: CASIYPGPAGGSYNEQFF; d_gene: TRBD2; j_gene: TRBJ2-1; v_gene: TRBV7-6; abundance: NA
CDR3nt: TGTGCCAGCAGCCACCAGGGGGCTGGGGCCAAAAACATTCAGTACTTC; CDR3aa: CASSHQGAGAKNIQYF; d_gene: TRBD1; j_gene: TRBJ2-4; v_gene: TRBV6-6; abundance: NA
CDR3nt: TGTGCCAGCAGCCACCTCGGGGCCGGGGAGCTGTTTTTT; CDR3aa: CASSHLGAGELFF; d_gene: NA; j_gene: TRBJ2-2; v_gene: TRBV4-2; abundance: NA
CDR3nt: TGTGCCATCAGTCCATTGGGAACAACGAACACCGGGGAGCTGTTTTTT; CDR3aa: CAISPLGTTNTGELFF; d_gene: NA; j_gene: TRBJ2-2; v_gene: TRBV10-3; abundance: NA
CDR3nt: TGTGCCAGCAGCCAGGACCGACGCAGCACAGATACGCAGTATTTT; CDR3aa: CASSQDRRSTDTQYF; d_gene: NA; j_gene: TRBJ2-3; v_gene: TRBV7-3; abundance: NA
CDR3nt: TGTGCCAGCAGACGGCCGGGACAGAACACCGGGGAGCTGTTTTTT; CDR3aa: CASRRPGQNTGELFF; d_gene: NA; j_gene: TRBJ2-2; v_gene: TRBV13; abundance: NA
CDR3nt: TGCAGTGCTAGAGATCTCCAGACGGGGGGGACTGAAGCTTTCTTT; CDR3aa: CSARDLQTGGTEAFF; d_gene: NA; j_gene: TRBJ1-1; v_gene: TRBV20-1; abundance: NA
CDR3nt: TGTGCCAGCCAACTTCTATCGGGGGGGAATTCACCCCTCCACTTT; CDR3aa: CASQLLSGGNSPLHF; d_gene: NA; j_gene: TRBJ1-6; v_gene: TRBV19; abundance: few
CDR3nt: TGTGCCACCAGACCCCCACAGGGCCGTCTAGCGGGACCACCAGTCCATTACGAGCAGTACTTC; CDR3aa: CATRPPQGRLAGPPVHYEQYF; d_gene: TRBD2; j_gene: TRBJ2-7; v_gene: TRBV24-1; abundance: few
CDR3nt: TGTGCCACAGGGACTAGCGGATCACAAGAGACCCAGTACTTC; CDR3aa: CATGTSGSQETQYF; d_gene: TRBD2; j_gene: TRBJ2-5; v_gene: TRBV10-3; abundance: few
CDR3nt: TGTGCCAGCAGCTTGGACGTTATACAGGGAGGAGAGGGAGCTTTCTTT; CDR3aa: CASSLDVIQGGEGAFF; d_gene: NA; j_gene: TRBJ1-1; v_gene: TRBV7-9; abundance: NA
CDR3nt: TGTGCCAGCAGTTTCACGGCGGGCGGTGAAGCTTTCTTT; CDR3aa: CASSFTAGGEAFF; d_gene: NA; j_gene: TRBJ1-1; v_gene: TRBV12-3/TRBV12-4; abundance: NA
CDR3nt: TGCAGTGCGATCCGGACAGGGTACGAGCAGTACTTC; CDR3aa: CSAIRTGYEQYF; d_gene: TRBD1; j_gene: TRBJ2-7; v_gene: TRBV20-1; abundance: NA
CDR3nt: TGCAGCGTTGAAACAGAGTACATCCCCGAGGCTAACTATGGCTACACCTTC; CDR3aa: CSVETEYIPEANYGYTF; d_gene: NA; j_gene: TRBJ1-2; v_gene: TRBV29-1; abundance: NA
CDR3nt: TGTGCCAGCAGCCACCAGGGTAACACCGGGGAGCTGTTTTTT; CDR3aa: CASSHQGNTGELFF; d_gene: NA; j_gene: TRBJ2-2; v_gene: TRBV9; abundance: few
CDR3nt: TGTGCCAGCACCCGGGGGGTTCTCGAGCAGTACTTC; CDR3aa: CASTRGVLEQYF; d_gene: TRBD2; j_gene: TRBJ2-7; v_gene: TRBV12-3/TRBV12-4; abundance: few
CDR3nt: TGCAGTGCTAGGCAAGGCTATCGGGAGAATCAGCCCCAGCATTTT; CDR3aa: CSARQGYRENQPQHF; d_gene: NA; j_gene: TRBJ1-5; v_gene: TRBV20-1; abundance: NA
CDR3nt: TGTGCCAGCAGCTTAAAACCCCCCCGTAACGGGGATACGCAGTATTTT; CDR3aa: CASSLKPPRNGDTQYF; d_gene: NA; j_gene: TRBJ2-3; v_gene: TRBV7-3; abundance: NA
CDR3nt: TGCAGTGCTTCCCGGACTAGCGGGAGCCCCTACGAGCAGTACTTC; CDR3aa: CSASRTSGSPYEQYF; d_gene: TRBD2; j_gene: TRBJ2-7; v_gene: TRBV20-1; abundance: NA
CDR3nt: TGTGCCAGCAGCTTGGCGGAAGGGAGCTATGGCTACACCTTC; CDR3aa: CASSLAEGSYGYTF; d_gene: NA; j_gene: TRBJ1-2; v_gene: TRBV7-2; abundance: NA
CDR3nt: TGTGCCAGCAGCGTAGGGACGGCCACTAACATTCAGTACTTC; CDR3aa: CASSVGTATNIQYF; d_gene: NA; j_gene: TRBJ2-4; v_gene: TRBV9; abundance: NA
CDR3nt: TGTGCCAGCAGCACTGGTAGAAGGGGGACAGGGGACACTGAAGCTTTCTTT; CDR3aa: CASSTGRRGTGDTEAFF; d_gene: TRBD1; j_gene: TRBJ1-1; v_gene: TRBV11-2; abundance: NA
CDR3nt: TGTGCCAGCAGCGCGACTAGCGGGGAATACAATGAGCAGTTCTTC; CDR3aa: CASSATSGEYNEQFF; d_gene: TRBD2; j_gene: TRBJ2-1; v_gene: TRBV7-9; abundance: NA
CDR3nt: TGTGCCAGCAGTTTGGACAGGGGAAACTATGGCTACACCTTC; CDR3aa: CASSLDRGNYGYTF; d_gene: TRBD1; j_gene: TRBJ1-2; v_gene: TRBV27; abundance: NA